This T cell receptor beta chain was sequenced for a study of T-cell reconstitution after alpha-beta-depleted transplantation in children. Germline CDR1 is SGHTA and CDR2 is FQGNSA. V trimming: 3 bases; J trimming: 0 bases; junction bases outside the gene matches: 9. The CDR3 is 18 amino acids. With regard to this clonotype: Its antigen is currently unknown.

Unique molecular identifiers were incorporated into the prepared TCRbeta library. TCRdb re-analysed the PCR reads in MiXCR, keeping a single row per CDR3 protein. The table lists about 590,000 distinct CDR3 sequences, under 15% of them singletons, with 2.2% in the top ten. Study-level findings and limits: There were some patients whose high TCRbeta diversity at day 60 came from surviving recipient T cells and thymic progenitors. Reported findings indicate that, about two months after transplant, alpha-beta T cells came from several hundred expanded clones, which were derived from non-depleted graft cells. Diversity and T-cell counts at one year after transplant derived mostly from new T cells.

The TCR comes from a male patient younger than 18 who had a stem cell transplant for acute myeloid leukemia, so the T cells may come from the graft donor. The V gene is TRBV7-2, the J gene TRBJ2-7; 12 bases line up with TRBD2. The source was PBMCs, mostly from graft donor cells, collected 360 days after TCRalphabeta/CD19-depleted stem cell transplant. The CDR3 DNA sequence: TGTGCCAGCAGCTTGGCTGGGACTAGCGGGTCCCGCTCCTACGAGCAGTACTTC. This codes for CASSLAGTSGSRSYEQYF.